This is a list of T cell receptor beta chains from one sample in a study of technical replicates of blood from a few donors. Sequenced by immunoSEQ multiplex PCR; TCRdb stores in-frame clones only, minus some. In the table there are 40,000 to 55,000 clones, about 96% of which are singletons. Sample: T cells isolated from PBMCs. These receptors all come from a human donor in good health. Each CDR3 is given with its conserved first and last residue. A D gene is named only where the DNA matches it firmly. Size tells how often a clone was seen (once, few, many) or the class of an expanded clone, and some rows leave it out.

j_call d_call clone_size v_call cdr3_aa cdr3_nt
TRBJ2-2 . . TRBV7-9 CASSPINGELFF TGTGCCAGCAGTCCTATTAACGGGGAGCTGTTTTTT
TRBJ1-1 . . TRBV5-1 CASRQGRATGTEAFF TGCGCCAGCAGACAGGGACGGGCGACGGGGACTGAAGCTTTCTTT
TRBJ2-1 . . TRBV27 CASSPGTATKVQFF TGTGCCAGCAGTCCCGGGACTGCGACAAAGGTGCAGTTCTTC
TRBJ1-2 . . TRBV2 CASSESRSGSTYGYTF TGTGCCAGCAGTGAGTCTCGTTCAGGCTCCACCTATGGCTACACCTTC
TRBJ2-3 TRBD2 . TRBV27 CASSWTSSDTQYF TGTGCCAGCAGTTGGACTAGCTCCGATACGCAGTATTTT
TRBJ1-2 . . TRBV11-3 CASSSFGVGSFYRGYTF TGTGCCAGCAGCTCCTTTGGGGTCGGGAGTTTTTATCGTGGCTACACCTTC
TRBJ1-5 TRBD1 . TRBV7-9 CASSLGGTGGYQPQHF TGTGCCAGCAGCTTAGGAGGGACAGGGGGGTATCAGCCCCAGCATTTT
TRBJ1-2 TRBD1 . TRBV7-2 CASSLRDRETLGYTF TGTGCCAGCAGCTTGAGGGACAGGGAAACTCTCGGCTACACCTTC
TRBJ2-2 TRBD1 . TRBV28 CASRSGQGESGELFF TGTGCCAGCAGATCGGGACAGGGGGAGTCCGGGGAGCTGTTTTTT
TRBJ2-5 . . TRBV7-9 CASSLDTQETQYF TGTGCCAGCAGCTTGGACACCCAAGAGACCCAGTACTTC
TRBJ2-5 TRBD1 . TRBV15 CATSLTGGTETQYF TGTGCCACCAGCCTTACAGGGGGGACAGAGACCCAGTACTTC
TRBJ2-7 TRBD2 . TRBV6-9 CATPARLAGAYEQYF TGTGCCACCCCCGCCCGATTAGCGGGTGCCTACGAGCAGTACTTC
TRBJ2-7 TRBD1 once TRBV12-5 CASGFTGDEQYF TGTGCTAGTGGTTTCACAGGGGACGAGCAGTACTTC
TRBJ2-2 . . TRBV7-6 CASSSFRSAGELFF TGTGCCAGCAGCTCGTTTAGAAGCGCCGGGGAGCTGTTTTTT
TRBJ2-7 . . TRBV27 CASSLRDSRGEQYF TGTGCCAGCAGTTTAAGGGACTCCCGGGGCGAGCAGTACTTC